The sequence of this TCR beta chain was determined in a study of neurological immune-mediated disorders. Overall study findings and caveats: Expanded clones shared no identical CDR3 amino acid sequences across subjects, which suggested private TCR-beta repertoires in all groups.

This clonotype was detected many times. Its antigen is not identified. PBMCs stored at -80 C, 2 million in total, were the source of the unsorted libraries. The authors produced cDNA by 5'RACE using 10-nucleotide random UMIs. Over 200 million TCR-beta sequences from 15-18 subjects came out of each sequencing run. TCRdb independently ran MiXCR on the 5' RACE reads; one entry per CDR3 protein. The repertoire holds approximately 100,000 distinct CDR3 sequences, with around 3.4% as singletons. CDR3 length: 12 residues. The germline CDR1 and CDR2 sequences are MDHEN and SYDVKM. Trimming took 6 bases from V and 3 from J, leaving 8 bases between them.

The chain combines TRBV28 with TRBJ1-1; no clear D. This TCR derives from a woman under 30 with multiple sclerosis. The sample consisted of PBMCs. DNA of the CDR3: TGTGCCAGCAGAATATTGGACACTGAAGCTTTCTTT. It codes for CASRILDTEAFF.